This note documents a single T cell receptor (beta chain) sequence. The data derive from a study of T cells in tuberculosis. The protocol was immunoSEQ multiplex PCR, while the TCRdb copy is restricted to in-frame clones and leaves out a portion. The sample carries around 45,000 clones, roughly 94% recorded once. After removal of 4 bases from V and 1 base from J, the junction contained 4 bases not matched to a gene. Germline CDR1 is SGHNT and CDR2 is YENEEA. The CDR3 totals 15 residues. The TCR was taken from a donor between 10 and 35 years old with latent tuberculosis or without tuberculosis infection. Some clones in this sample may be carry-over from other donors' samples. Source material: PBMCs. The V call is TRBV11-3, the J call TRBJ2-3, with TRBD1 identical over 8 bases. This CDR3 reads CASSSPGQGTDTQYF. CDR3 in DNA: TGTGCCAGCAGCTCCCCGGGACAGGGCACAGATACGCAGTATTTT. The whole variable domain, filled in from reference TRBV11-3 and TRBJ2-3, reads EAGVVQSPRYKIIEKKQPVAFWCNPISGHNTLYWYLQNLGQGPELLIRYENEEAVDDSQLPKDRFSAERLKGVDSTLKIQPAELGDSAVYLCASSSPGQGTDTQYFGPGTRLTVL.